This section outlines one TCR beta chain sequence together with its context. Its antigen remains undetermined. No per-base quality is available; no much larger clone lies one base away. This sample was included in a study of memory CD4+ T cells and cytomegalovirus serostatus (dated 2019 in TCRdb). Describing the broader study: The approximately 35 healthy Belgian adults in the cohort included 9 who were CMV seropositive and around 25 who were CMV seronegative. The study sequenced CD4+ memory TCRbeta repertoires of a Belgian cohort with known cytomegalovirus serostatus to replicate a published TCR-based CMV serostatus classifier.

The CDR3 holds 13 amino acids from the cysteine to the phenylalanine. The retained sequence is limited to the CDR3, 39 bases, with the frame set at the first base. The germline ends are 11 bases apart after V is trimmed by 5 bases and J by 5 bases. CDR1 and CDR2 are read off the germline V gene as SGHAT and FQNNGV. Genomic DNA was extracted from sorted cells with the Quick-DNA Microprep Kit. Amplification of TCRbeta DNA was done with the immunoSEQ hsTCRbeta kit, following the protocol from the manufacturer. TCRbeta libraries were sequenced on an Illumina MiSeq instrument. Per the authors' processing: Following removal of out-of-frame sequences, some 2,200,000 distinct TCRbeta sequences were retained, with an average of roughly 70,000 per individual. Each individual was scored according to the count of 164 previously reported CMV-associated TCRbeta sequences and the total productive distinct TCRbeta count. A beta-binomial model was reimplemented in Python, and random forests from scikit-learn, run with default parameters, were trained on data from the US cohort. Classifier performance on the Belgian cohort was summarized as median AUC with percentile confidence intervals calculated over 10,000 bootstrap iterations. TCRdb's version of the immuneACCESS table is confined to in-frame rearrangements and falls short of the full clone set. An unresolved V gene accounts for under half of the shortfall where checked; the remainder is of unknown origin. V, J and clone size are those of that table, while D and trimming were read from the DNA. The sample yields 61,000 or so clones; around 80% were counted once. In total, the top ten clones hold approximately 0.54% of the sample.

The paper's findings and limits, for the study overall: Of 150 to 200 previously reported CMV-associated TCRbeta sequences, 55 to 75 appeared in the CD4+ memory repertoires, each in one to five individuals. The results were interpreted as suggesting that the CMV-associated TCR signature is mostly present in the CD4+ memory repertoire. Only CD4+CD45RO+ memory cells were sequenced, unlike the original study, which covered naive and memory CD4+ and CD8+ populations. For predicting CMV serostatus, the median bootstrapped AUC was about 0.95 using the original framework and less than 0.93 using a US-trained random forest. The original-framework classifier achieved a median bootstrapped AUC of about 0.95 with a 95% CI of 0.76-1.00 on the Belgian cohort.

A FACSAria II was used to sort memory CD4+ T cells, defined as single viable CD3+CD4+CD8-CD45RO+ cells. CMV serostatus was determined using a Roche Elecsys assay that detects serum IgG against CMV pp150, pp28, p38 and p52. Following thawing, total CD4+ T cells were enriched through positive selection using CD4 magnetic microbeads. The samples came from a different study that was designed specifically to examine the CD4+ T cell memory repertoire. Peripheral blood mononuclear cells were isolated and cryopreserved according to standard operating procedures, and serum was stored at -80 degrees C. CD3-PerCP (BW264/56), CD4-APC (RPA-T4), CD45RO-PE (UCHT1) and CD8-Pacific Orange (3B5) antibodies were used for staining, and non-viable cells were excluded with Sytox blue.

The chain employs TRBV11-2 and TRBJ2-3; 5 matching bases give a weak D call of TRBD2. Sequenced sample: memory CD4+ T cells from blood. The sequence was collected from an adult in good health and CMV-seronegative. Some clones in this sample may be carry-over from other donors' samples. The nucleotide sequence is given as TGTGCCAGCAGCCAAGAGGAGGAAGATACGCAGTATTTT. This translates into CASSQEEEDTQYF.